This T cell receptor beta chain was captured in a study of cytomegalovirus exposure and HLA in healthy donors. At the level of the study: Unique TCR beta sequences numbering 120 million or so came from roughly 180 million T cells in an earlier analysis. Findings and caveats of the study: Sequencing depth roughly uniform across donors was assumed in presence/absence analyses.

Primers included in the PCR were 60 Vbeta and 13 Jbeta primers. Authors' data handling: A later analysis tallied approximately 78 million unique TCR beta chains, some 10 million of them shared. Sequenced by immunoSEQ multiplex PCR; TCRdb stores in-frame clones only, minus some. V, J and clone size are taken as reported in that table, and D and trimming were inferred from the DNA itself. This table holds about 51,000 clones. The CDR3 is 16 residues long. With 0 bases removed from V and 4 bases from J, the gap between germline ends came to 15 bases. The germline gives CDR1 SGHTA, CDR2 FQGTGA. Nominal health characterized the donors when sampled, though unrecorded immune exposures were likely. Concerning this clone itself: The antigen is unknown.

The sample consisted of PBMCs. This receptor was taken from a female donor in good health and CMV-seronegative. The V and J genes are TRBV7-3 and TRBJ1-2; unclear D gene. The CDR3 protein is CASSLTNSEGLYGYTF. In DNA, the CDR3 is TGTGCCAGCAGCTTAACTAATAGTGAGGGCCTCTATGGCTACACCTTC. The whole variable domain, remainder taken from reference TRBV7-3 and TRBJ1-2, is GAGVSQTPSNKVTEKGKYVELRCDPISGHTALYWYRQSLGQGPEFLIYFQGTGAADDSGLPNDRFFAVRPEGSVSTLKIQRTERGDSAVYLCASSLTNSEGLYGYTFGSGTRLTVV.